The 23 T cell receptor beta chains below come from one sample, sequenced in a study of cytomegalovirus exposure and HLA in healthy donors (dated by TCRdb to about 2017). The library relied on the immunoSEQ multiplex PCR assay. A mixture of 60 forward primers for TCR Vbeta segments and 13 reverse primers for TCR Jbeta segments was used in the multiplex PCR. TCRdb re-hosts the immuneACCESS table, in-frame sequences only. Its copies lack some clones; in the studies checked, an unresolved V gene accounts for under half of them, and the cause for the rest is not known. Present in this sample are hundreds of thousands of clones, around four fifths of which were seen just once. About 0.47% of the sample goes to the ten largest clones. Sequencing input: PBMCs. These receptors originate from a boy aged 5-17 years in good health and CMV-seronegative.

The gene calls are TRBV28 and TRBJ1-5; no clear D. The CDR3 covers 14 residues. V was pared by 6 bases and J by 6 bases, with 15 bases between. Germline CDR1 reads MDHEN; CDR2 reads SYDVKM. The CDR3 protein is CASSPTLGGQPQHF. CDR3 DNA: TGTGCCAGCAGCCCTACCTTGGGAGGTCAGCCCCAGCATTTT.

The CDR3 DNA sequence: TGTGCCAGCAGCTTTCCGGCTAGCGAATATGAGCAGTTCTTC. It encodes CASSFPASEYEQFF. The chain uses TRBV5-8 and TRBJ2-1; tentatively, D is TRBD2 (6 bases). Germline V gene lookup returns CDR1 SGHTS and CDR2 YDEGEE. Trimming cost V 2 bases and J 8 bases, with 14 bases left between them. This CDR3 is 14 amino acids long.

Comments on this clone: An end of the junction differs from the germline gene, which may be a read error. The rearrangement links TRBV7-9 to TRBJ2-3; D call uncertain. The germline V gene encodes CDR1 SEHNR and CDR2 FQNEAQ (reference sequence). The CDR3 extends over 13 amino acids. CDR3 sequence: CASSYSQAETQYF. The CDR3 DNA follows: TGTGCCAGCAGCTACAGTCAGGCAGAGACGCAGTATTTT. Drawing the rest from reference TRBV7-9 and TRBJ2-3, the complete variable domain is DTGVSQNPRHKITKRGQNVTFRCDPISEHNRLYWYRQTLGQGPEFLTYFQNEAQLEKSRLLSDRFSAERPKGSFSTLEIQRTEQGDSAMYLCASSYSQAETQYFGPGTRLTVL.

CDR3 nucleotide sequence: TGTGCCAGCTCCAGTACTAGCGACTCCTACGAGCAGTACTTC. Its translation is CASSSTSDSYEQYF. V is TRBV11-3 and J is TRBJ2-7; TRBD2 agrees at 7 bases. V shed 8 bases, J shed 0 bases, and the junction held 7 bases outside the gene matches. Per the germline V gene, CDR1 is SGHNT and CDR2 is YENEEA. This CDR3 has 14 amino acids.

This clone was detected once. CDR3 loop: CASSPGGGRSNQPQHF. Written as DNA, the CDR3 is TGTGCCAGCTCACCAGGGGGGGGGCGTAGCAATCAGCCCCAGCATTTT. The rearrangement joins TRBV18 to TRBJ1-5; a weak D match, TRBD1 (6 bases). The CDR3 runs to 16 residues. Germline CDR1 KGHSH, CDR2 LQKENI. Trimming stripped 2 bases from V and 0 bases from J, with 11 bases between.

The CDR3 reads CASSPGTSGGVMRETQYF. In DNA, the CDR3 is TGTGCCAGCAGCCCGGGGACTAGCGGGGGGGTGATGAGAGAGACCCAGTACTTC. The gene calls are TRBV9 and TRBJ2-5; 16 bases are shared with TRBD2. This CDR3 is 18 amino acids long. Germline V gene data show CDR1 as SGDLS and CDR2 as YYNGEE. The V gene end was trimmed by 4 bases and the J gene end by 4 bases; junction bases not matched to a gene: 10.

The V call is TRBV30, the J call TRBJ1-2, with 11 bases identical to TRBD1. Trimming cost V 0 bases and J 6 bases; bases outside gene matches: 3. The CDR3 spans 14 residues. CDR1 is GTSNPN, CDR2 SVGIG, per germline (reference sequence). The CDR3 loop is CAWSVGQGADGYTF. The DNA of the CDR3 is TGTGCCTGGAGTGTAGGACAGGGGGCGGATGGCTACACCTTC.

This chain uses TRBV15 with TRBJ2-3; D is perhaps TRBD2 (5 bases). The CDR3 covers 15 residues. CDR1 LNHNV and CDR2 YYDKDF come from the germline V gene (reference sequence). V lost 0 bases to trimming and J lost 6 bases, with 13 bases between them. The chain's CDR3 is CATSRDGASRDTQYF. For the CDR3, the DNA is TGTGCCACCAGCAGAGATGGTGCTAGCCGTGATACGCAGTATTTT.

This clone was counted a few times. The CDR3 DNA is TGTGCCAGCAGCTGGGGAATAACCACAGGGGGCTATTCCGGCTACACCTTC. This gives the protein CASSWGITTGGYSGYTF. This chain joins TRBV27 and TRBJ1-2; 9 nucleotides line up with TRBD1. This CDR3 is 17 amino acids long. Germline CDR1 MNHEY, CDR2 SMNVEV (reference sequence). The V and J ends lost 6 bases and 8 bases, in that order; junction bases with no gene match: 19.

The chain uses TRBV6-1 and TRBJ2-2; TRBD1 agrees at 8 bases. The CDR3 sequence is 14 residues long. The V gene end was trimmed by 3 bases and the J gene end by 7 bases; junction bases not matched to a gene: 4. Germline CDR1 reads MNHNS; CDR2 reads SASEGT. CDR3 residues: CASSEDREVGELFF. Written as DNA, the CDR3 is TGTGCCAGCAGTGAGGACAGGGAGGTCGGGGAGCTGTTTTTT.

The chain links TRBV10-3 to TRBJ1-2; 10 bases align to TRBD1. Looked up from germline, CDR1 is ENHRY and CDR2 is SYGVKD. This CDR3 region has 16 residues. V lost 8 bases, J lost 3 bases, and 12 bases stayed unmatched. The CDR3 loop is CAIHDRGRYEDYGYTF. The CDR3 DNA reads TGTGCCATCCACGACAGGGGGCGGTATGAGGACTATGGCTACACCTTC.

The chain has TRBV5-1 and TRBJ2-3, with 7 bases identical to TRBD1. V lost 2 bases to trimming and J lost 2 bases; unmatched junction nucleotides: 5. CDR1 SGHRS and CDR2 YFSETQ come from the germline V gene. The CDR3 length is 15 residues. CDR3 nucleotides: TGCGCCAGCAGCTTTCGGACAGGACCCACAGATACGCAGTATTTT. Amino acids: CASSFRTGPTDTQYF.

The chain is built from TRBV11-3 and TRBJ2-3; TRBD2 aligns across 16 bases. Germline V lookup: CDR1 SGHNT, CDR2 YENEEA. The CDR3 consists of 16 residues. With V trimmed by 5 bases and J by 4 bases, 3 bases remained unmatched. CDR3 sequence (DNA): TGTGCCAGCAGCCTGGGACTAGCGGGAGGGTCAGATACGCAGTATTTT. It yields the protein CASSLGLAGGSDTQYF.

The chain links TRBV27 to TRBJ2-5; 8 bases are shared with TRBD2. Germline V gene data show CDR1 as MNHEY and CDR2 as SMNVEV (reference sequence). CDR3 length equals 18 residues. The ends lost 1 base at V and 0 bases at J; junction bases unmatched: 10. CDR3 sequence (DNA): TGTGCCAGCAGTTTATGGTTTAGCGGGACTAAGTACCAAGAGACCCAGTACTTC. It specifies CASSLWFSGTKYQETQYF.

This clone was seen a single time. The chain combines TRBV19 with TRBJ2-1, with a tentative D call TRBD1 (5 bases). Germline lookup yields CDR1 LNHDA and CDR2 SQIVND (reference sequence). The CDR3 runs 16 residues. Trimming stripped 5 bases from V and 3 bases from J, with 17 bases between. The CDR3 spells CASSALTDFLYNEQFF. CDR3 DNA: TGTGCCAGTAGTGCCCTGACAGATTTTCTCTACAATGAGCAGTTCTTC.

The CDR3 sequence is CASSPRTGGYEQYF. The CDR3 nucleotides are TGTGCCAGCAGCCCCCGGACAGGGGGGTACGAGCAGTACTTC. The V call is TRBV11-2, the J call TRBJ2-7, with TRBD1 identical over 10 bases. The CDR3 is made up of 14 amino acids. V gave up 5 bases and J gave up 4 bases; unmatched junction bases: 5. The germline gives CDR1 SGHAT, CDR2 FQNNGV.

The chain carries TRBV9 and TRBJ2-7, with 8 bases aligning to TRBD1. Germline V gives CDR1 SGDLS, CDR2 YYNGEE. CDR3 length: 17 amino acids. V lost 4 bases and J lost 6; bases outside the gene matches: 18. This CDR3 is CASSYGTGGLTRGEQYF. CDR3 DNA: TGTGCCAGCAGCTATGGGACAGGCGGACTCACTAGGGGCGAGCAGTACTTC.

The V and J genes are TRBV2 and TRBJ2-3; TRBD2 matches 10 bases. CDR3 length: 15 residues. Germline values: CDR1 SNHLY, CDR2 FYNNEI. Trimming removed 6 bases from V and 6 bases from J; junction bases left unmatched: 9. In DNA, the CDR3 is TGTGCCAGCAGGGAGACTAGCGGGCTAACCGATACGCAGTATTTT. This gives the protein CASRETSGLTDTQYF.

The CDR3 DNA sequence: TGTGCCAGCTCACCGCCCCAAAGCCAGGGGAATGACGAGCAGTACTTC. It specifies CASSPPQSQGNDEQYF. The chain employs TRBV18 and TRBJ2-7; a weak D match, TRBD1 (6 bases). Deletions cut 3 bases from V and 5 bases from J, with 20 bases between. The CDR3 has 16 residues. In germline, CDR1 is KGHSH, CDR2 LQKENI.

This chain joins TRBV2 and TRBJ1-1; TRBD1 might be the D (5 bases). V gave up 9 bases and J gave up 3 bases, with 8 bases separating them. CDR1 is SNHLY, CDR2 FYNNEI, per germline. The CDR3 contains 11 residues. Here the CDR3 reads CARGGDTEAFF. The DNA of the CDR3 is TGTGCCAGGGGGGGAGACACTGAAGCTTTCTTT. The full variable domain, in which reference TRBV2 and TRBJ1-1 provide the parts outside the CDR3, is EPEVTQTPSHQVTQMGQEVILRCVPISNHLYFYWYRQILGQKVEFLVSFYNNEISEKSEIFDDQFSVERPDGSNFTLKIRSTKLEDSAMYFCARGGDTEAFFGQGTRLTVV.

The chain joins TRBV5-8 to TRBJ1-2; TRBD1 agrees at 8 bases. This CDR3 is built from 15 residues. Per germline, CDR1 SGHTS and CDR2 YDEGEE. Trimming at V came to 0 bases and at J to 5 bases, leaving 6 bases not matched to a gene. The CDR3 spells CASSLAGTGAYGYTF. The DNA for the CDR3 is TGTGCCAGCAGCTTGGCAGGGACAGGTGCTTATGGCTACACCTTC. Full variable domain (remainder filled in from reference TRBV5-8 and TRBJ1-2): EAGVTQSPTHLIKTRGQQATLRCSPISGHTSVYWYQQALGLGLQFLLWYDEGEERNRGNFPPRFSGRQFPNYSSELNVNALELEDSALYLCASSLAGTGAYGYTFGSGTRLTVV.

In its sample, this clone was seen a few times. The same CDR3 arises from other DNA sequences in this sample as well. The V call is TRBV6-5, the J call TRBJ1-3, with D perhaps TRBD1 (5 bases). CDR1 is MNHEY and CDR2 is SVGAGI in the germline V gene. V was clipped by 6 bases and J by 4 bases, with 10 bases between them. This CDR3 is built from 13 residues. For the CDR3, the DNA is TGTGCCAGCAGCCGCGGGGGAGGAAACACCATATATTTT. Protein product: CASSRGGGNTIYF.

In DNA form, the CDR3 reads TGTGCCAGCAGTACCTTGGGACTTTACGAGCAGTACTTC. Translation: CASSTLGLYEQYF. The chain employs TRBV6-5 and TRBJ2-7; D perhaps matches TRBD2 (6 bases). There are 13 residues in the CDR3. Germline V gives CDR1 MNHEY, CDR2 SVGAGI. The V gene lost 5 bases and the J gene lost 4 bases, with 12 bases spanning the gap.